Presented here are 5 T cell receptor beta chains from one specimen sequenced in a study of blood T cell repertoires in COVID-19. Data came from immunoSEQ multiplex PCR; TCRdb stores just in-frame clones and leaves some out. The data contain 31,000 or so clones, around 91% of them singletons. Input material: peripheral blood. The receptor set was obtained from a man aged 55 to 70 with active COVID-19.

The chain combines TRBV7-9 with TRBJ1-2; D is unclear. CDR1 is SEHNR, CDR2 FQNEAQ, per germline (reference sequence). Trimming removed 5 bases from V and 8 bases from J, with 12 bases in between. The CDR3 runs 12 residues. CDR3 coding DNA: TGTGCCAGCAGCCCAAGAGGGTGGGGCTACACCTTC. It translates to CASSPRGWGYTF.

This chain connects TRBV5-1 to TRBJ2-5; 14 bases fit TRBD2. The germline V gene encodes CDR1 SGHRS and CDR2 YFSETQ. The CDR3 is 15 amino acids. Trimming took 3 bases from V and 5 from J; bases not matched to a gene: 3. CDR3: CASSSRLAGGETQYF. The CDR3 DNA reads as TGCGCCAGCAGCTCAAGACTAGCGGGGGGGGAGACCCAGTACTTC.

CDR3 region: CASSFGGGASDTQYF. DNA of the CDR3: TGTGCCAGCAGCTTCGGCGGGGGGGCGTCAGATACGCAGTATTTT. The J gene is TRBJ2-3, the V gene TRBV11-2; 9 positions agree with TRBD2. Germline V gene sequence: CDR1 SGHAT, CDR2 FQNNGV. With 3 bases clipped from V and 4 bases from J, the junction kept 5 bases outside the gene matches. CDR3 size: 15 residues. The variable domain in full, with the rest retrieved from reference TRBV11-2 and TRBJ2-3, is EAGVAQSPRYKIIEKRQSVAFWCNPISGHATLYWYQQILGQGPKLLIQFQNNGVVDDSQLPKDRFSAERLKGVDSTLKIQPAKLEDSAVYLCASSFGGGASDTQYFGPGTRLTVL.

The chain carries TRBV7-2 and TRBJ2-7; 10 bases map to TRBD2. Trimming cost V 4 bases and J 1 base; bases outside gene matches: 13. Germline CDR1 SGHTA, CDR2 FQGNSA. The length of the CDR3 is 18 residues. CDR3 bases: TGTGCCAGCAGCTACCTCCTTCTAGCGGGGGCAACATCCTACGAGCAGTACTTC. The encoded protein is CASSYLLLAGATSYEQYF.

This chain connects TRBV2 to TRBJ1-4; D ambiguous. V was trimmed by 4 bases and J by 0 bases, leaving 9 bases between them. The CDR3 is 15 residues long. Germline V gene lookup returns CDR1 SNHLY and CDR2 FYNNEI. The CDR3 nucleotides are TGTGCCAGCAGTGGGCGGACTGCAACTAATGAAAAACTGTTTTTT. Its protein product is CASSGRTATNEKLFF.